This TCR beta chain comes out of a study of shared clonotypes between healthy human individuals. V lost 6 bases, J lost 6 bases, and 14 bases lay in between. CDR3 length equals 14 residues. Germline-derived CDR1 and CDR2 are SNHLY and FYNNEI. CD8 cells regarded as naive lacked CD45RO, were positively chosen for CCR7, and omitted terminally differentiated effector memory CD45RA+ cells. This clone was seen a few times. Every immunoSEQ plate was one replicate of a subset's evenly spread DNA. The method was immunoSEQ multiplex PCR; TCRdb's version includes in-frame clones alone and lacks a portion of them. Among hundreds of thousands of clones, about 90% were seen once, and the ten largest hold more than 20%.

What was sequenced was naive CD8+ T cells sorted from blood. The chain joins TRBV2 to TRBJ1-4, with TRBD1 as a possible D gene (5 bases). The sequence derives from a man younger than 40 in good health. The CDR3 is CASRRTGTDEKLFF. CDR3 bases: TGTGCCAGCAGGCGAACCGGGACGGATGAAAAACTGTTTTTT.